This TCR beta chain was obtained from a study of CXCR3-negative and CXCR3-positive naive CD8 T cells. Looking at the study overall: Each library held about 1.5 +/- 0.3 million TRB reads, 120 million to 150 million in total.

Naive CD8+ T cells displayed a CD45RO-CCR7+CD27+CD95- phenotype. The CDR3 is 14 residues long. The germline V gene encodes CDR1 SGHAT and CDR2 FQNNGV. Libraries were UMI-labeled 5' RACE TRB cDNA. TCRdb re-called the 5' RACE reads; every CDR3 protein appears as one record, without DNA. Here the sample table reports around 50,000 distinct CDR3 sequences. Comments on this clonotype: The antigen is unknown.

Study-level findings and limits: CXCR3-positive naive cells had TRB CDR3s that were more hydrophobic than CXCR3-negative naive cells had. Both naive subsets, CXCR3-negative and CXCR3-positive, displayed similar TRBV-TRBJ usage, unlike memory cells.

The TCR was taken from a human donor in good health. Some clones in this sample may be carry-over from other donors' samples. The sample was naive CXCR3+ CD8+ T cells from blood. Subset: CD45RO-CCR7+CD27+CD95- naive CD8+ T cells expressing CXCR3 (TNR3+). The chain joins TRBV11-2 to TRBJ2-1; no DNA is available, so the TRBD2 call from TCRdb remains unchecked. The CDR3 sequence is CASSNSGQVHEQLF.